What follows are 2 T cell receptor beta chains derived from one specimen sequenced in a study of beta chain features in type 1 diabetes. The study, taken as a whole, reports: Type 1 diabetes patients had moderately but significantly shorter TCRB CDR3s in all four CD4+ subsets.

These receptors' targets are unknown. Expressed TCRB transcripts were sequenced after all isolated RNA was converted to cDNA. The table came from immunoSEQ multiplex PCR; TCRdb's copy has only in-frame clones and leaves some out. The sample consists of roughly 240,000 clones, approximately 25% of them appearing once. Sequences were obtained from naive CD4+ T cells from blood. The receptors shown here come from a woman in her thirties with type 1 diabetes.

The chain uses TRBV29-1 and TRBJ2-1, with 9 nucleotides matching TRBD2. This CDR3 region has 16 residues. J gave up 2 bases and V 6 bases, and 11 bases lay outside the gene matches. The germline gives CDR1 SQVTM, CDR2 ANQGSEA. CDR3 sequence: CSVSRRREGPYNEQFF. The DNA for the CDR3 is TGCAGCGTCAGCCGCCGGCGGGAGGGCCCCTACAATGAGCAGTTCTTC.

This clone was counted a few times. The rearrangement joins TRBV4-1 to TRBJ1-5; D perhaps matches TRBD1 (5 bases). Germline CDR1 MGHRA, CDR2 YSYEKL. V lost 1 base and J 1 base, leaving 14 bases between the germline ends. The CDR3 has 17 residues. The CDR3 loop is CASSQVPRGGSNQPQHF. The CDR3 region has the DNA TGCGCCAGCAGCCAAGTCCCACGGGGGGGAAGCAATCAGCCCCAGCATTTT.